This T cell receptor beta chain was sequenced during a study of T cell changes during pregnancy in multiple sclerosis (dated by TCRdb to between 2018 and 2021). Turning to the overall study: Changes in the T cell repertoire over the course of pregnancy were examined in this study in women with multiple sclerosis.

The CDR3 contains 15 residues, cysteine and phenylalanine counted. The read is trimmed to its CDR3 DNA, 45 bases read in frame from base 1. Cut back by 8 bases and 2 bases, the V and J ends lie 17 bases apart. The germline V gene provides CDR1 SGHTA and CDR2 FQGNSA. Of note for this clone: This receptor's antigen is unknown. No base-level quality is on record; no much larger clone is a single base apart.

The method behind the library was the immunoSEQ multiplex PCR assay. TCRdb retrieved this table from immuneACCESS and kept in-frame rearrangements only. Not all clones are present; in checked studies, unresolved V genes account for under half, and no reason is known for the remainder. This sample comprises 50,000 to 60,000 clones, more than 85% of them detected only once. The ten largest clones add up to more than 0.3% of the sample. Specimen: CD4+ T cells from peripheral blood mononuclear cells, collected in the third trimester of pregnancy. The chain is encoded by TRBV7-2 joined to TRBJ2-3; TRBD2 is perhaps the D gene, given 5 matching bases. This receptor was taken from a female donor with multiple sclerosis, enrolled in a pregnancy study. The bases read TGTGCCAGCTTGTTGTCAAGCGGTGCCACAGATACGCAGTATTTT. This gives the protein CASLLSSGATDTQYF.